One and the same sample provided the 22 T cell receptor beta chains below, sequenced in a study of control samples from healthy donors and cancer patients. TCRdb keeps only in-frame clones here, not all; method: immunoSEQ multiplex PCR. The table includes 75,000 to 95,000 clones, about four fifths detected once. Sequencing used PBMCs. These receptors all stem from a man in his 70s with lung cancer.

This clone was seen a few times. The V gene is TRBV27, the J gene TRBJ2-7; TRBD2 might be the D (6 bases). The V gene lost 6 bases and the J gene lost 8 bases, with 20 bases spanning the gap. CDR1 is MNHEY and CDR2 is SMNVEV in the germline V gene (reference sequence). The CDR3 is 14 residues long. The DNA of the CDR3 is TGTGCCAGCAGCCTAAGCCCGGAGGGTTTCCAGCAGTACTTC. Translating gives CASSLSPEGFQQYF.

This rearrangement joins TRBV24-1 to TRBJ1-2, with D hard to call. This CDR3 spans 13 amino acids. The ends were cut back, 5 bases at V and 6 bases at J, with 12 bases in the middle. The V gene's germline CDR1 is KGHDR and CDR2 SFDVKD. CDR3: CATSVTRGHGYTF. CDR3 coding DNA: TGTGCCACCAGTGTCACGAGAGGGCATGGCTACACCTTC.

This rearrangement joins TRBV6-5 to TRBJ1-1; D perhaps matches TRBD1 (5 bases). This CDR3 spans 14 amino acids. The germline V and J ends were trimmed by 4 bases and 1 base, with 10 bases remaining between them. Germline V gene lookup returns CDR1 MNHEY and CDR2 SVGAGI. CDR3 loop: CASSLGRRNTEAFF. The DNA for the CDR3 is TGTGCCAGCAGTTTGGGGCGTAGGAACACTGAAGCTTTCTTT.

The chain has TRBV7-8 and TRBJ1-2, with no clear D. Deletions cut 5 bases from V and 4 bases from J, with 23 bases between. Per the germline V gene, CDR1 is SGHVS and CDR2 is FQNEAQ. This CDR3 is built from 17 residues. The CDR3 nucleotides are TGTGCCAGCAGCATCGGACTTTCCCTTGGCGTGGGCTATGGCTACACCTTC. This encodes CASSIGLSLGVGYGYTF.

This clone was found a few times. The V call is TRBV5-6, the J call TRBJ1-2, with D perhaps TRBD1 (6 bases). The CDR3 totals 13 residues. V dropped 3 bases and J dropped 8 bases, with 14 bases sitting between them. CDR1 is SGHDT and CDR2 is YYEEEE in the germline V gene. The CDR3 reads CASSSPAGDGYTF. The CDR3 nucleotides are TGTGCCAGCAGCTCCCCTGCAGGGGACGGCTACACCTTC. Based on the CDR3 plus reference TRBV5-6 and TRBJ1-2, the full variable domain is DAGVTQSPTHLIKTRGQQVTLRCSPKSGHDTVSWYQQALGQGPQFIFQYYEEEERQRGNFPDRFSGHQFPNYSSELNVNALLLGDSALYLCASSSPAGDGYTFGSGTRLTVV.

The chain links TRBV7-8 to TRBJ2-3, with D perhaps matching TRBD1 or TRBD2 (5 bases each). V lost 6 bases and J 2 bases, leaving 12 bases between the germline ends. CDR3 length: 14 residues. Germline V CDR1 and CDR2: SGHVS, FQNEAQ. CDR3 region: CASRSPGTTDTQYF. CDR3 sequence (DNA): TGTGCCAGCAGATCCCCGGGGACCACAGATACGCAGTATTTT.

The rearrangement links TRBV12-1 to TRBJ2-6; TRBD1, the D gene given by the table, was not confirmed from the DNA. TRBV12-1 is marked as a pseudogene. There are 16 residues in the CDR3. CDR3 amino acids: CASRPRQGRGANVLTF. The CDR3 DNA reads as TGTGCCAGCAGGCCCCGACAGGGGCGGGGGGCCAACGTCCTGACTTTC.

Regarding this clone: No DNA is shown, since the ends of the CDR3 on it are uncertain; the CDR3 is the one TCRdb lists. The chain recombines TRBV19 with TRBJ1-4; the DNA was not used to check the table's D call, TRBD1. The CDR3 is made up of 20 amino acids, end residues included. In germline, CDR1 is LNHDA, CDR2 SQIVND (reference sequence). The CDR3 protein is CTSAFYLCASKGQINEKLFF.

The J gene is TRBJ1-1, the V gene TRBV30; the D gene is possibly TRBD1 (5 bases). The CDR3 contains 11 residues. Germline values: CDR1 GTSNPN, CDR2 SVGIG (reference sequence). The ends were cut back, 3 bases at V and 8 bases at J, with 10 bases in the middle. The CDR3 DNA reads as TGTGCCTGGAGCAGGGAATCGGAAGCTTTCTTT. Translated, it gives CAWSRESEAFF.

The chain combines TRBV5-1 with TRBJ1-6; 9 positions match TRBD1. Germline CDR1 SGHRS, CDR2 YFSETQ. V was pared by 4 bases and J by 7 bases, with 6 bases of the junction left unmatched. The CDR3 contains 15 residues. CDR3 protein: CASSPPDRGNSPLHF. The DNA for the CDR3 is TGCGCCAGCAGCCCGCCGGACAGGGGAAATTCACCCCTCCACTTT.

This clone was seen a few times. The chain combines TRBV4-1 with TRBJ2-1; unclear D gene. The CDR3 runs to 15 residues. CDR1 is MGHRA, CDR2 YSYEKL, per germline. V lost 1 base, J lost 8 bases, and 15 bases lay in between. This chain's CDR3 is CASSQGFHEAHEQFF. The CDR3 DNA follows: TGCGCCAGCAGCCAAGGCTTTCACGAGGCGCATGAGCAGTTCTTC.

CDR3 sequence: CASSEVKTARQYF. The DNA for the CDR3 is TGTGCCAGCAGTGAAGTTAAGACAGCTAGGCAGTACTTC. The genes are TRBV6-1 and TRBJ2-7, with a weak D call TRBD1 (5 bases). This CDR3 comprises 13 residues. Between the trimmed V and J ends, which lost 1 base and 9 bases, there was a span of 13 bases. Germline V gene sequence: CDR1 MNHNS, CDR2 SASEGT.

V and J are TRBV19 and TRBJ1-1; the D gene is possibly TRBD1 (5 bases). Trimming took off 2 bases at V and 4 bases at J, with 20 bases between the two ends. CDR1 and CDR2 from the germline V gene are LNHDA and SQIVND (reference sequence). The CDR3 runs 17 residues. CDR3 region: CASSIMGEAGGFTEAFF. In DNA form, the CDR3 reads TGTGCCAGTAGTATAATGGGTGAGGCTGGGGGGTTCACTGAAGCTTTCTTT.

The rearrangement links TRBV6-1 to TRBJ2-7, with TRBD2 as a possible D gene (5 bases). CDR3 length: 16 amino acids. CDR1 and CDR2 (germline): MNHNS, SASEGT. Deletions cut 1 base from V and 0 bases from J, with 13 bases between. The CDR3: CASSEENAGLSYEQYF. The CDR3 DNA follows: TGTGCCAGCAGTGAAGAAAACGCAGGACTCTCCTACGAGCAGTACTTC.

The chain carries TRBV14 and TRBJ1-1; D is undetermined. Germline CDR1 SGHDN, CDR2 FVKESK. Deletions cut 4 bases from V and 6 bases from J, with 24 bases between. This CDR3 region has 17 residues. Here the CDR3 reads CASSRRKVVVGKAEAFF. For the CDR3, the DNA is TGTGCCAGCAGCCGAAGAAAGGTTGTGGTAGGGAAAGCTGAAGCTTTCTTT.

The chain links TRBV5-4 to TRBJ2-6; D call uncertain. This CDR3 contains 15 residues. Looked up from germline, CDR1 is SGHNT and CDR2 is YYREEE (reference sequence). V was pared by 1 base and J by 2 bases, with 7 bases between. CDR3 in DNA: TGTGCCAGCAGCTTGCAAGTACCTGGGGCCAACGTCCTGACTTTC. Protein: CASSLQVPGANVLTF.

The gene calls are TRBV27 and TRBJ1-1; D is undetermined. The germline V gene has CDR1 MNHEY and CDR2 SMNVEV (reference sequence). V was pared by 3 bases and J by 7 bases, with 6 bases between. The CDR3 is 11 amino acids. In DNA form, the CDR3 reads TGTGCCAGCAGTTTGCAGATTGAAGCTTTCTTT. Translation gives CASSLQIEAFF.

V and J are TRBV11-1 and TRBJ1-6, with a weak D call TRBD1 (6 bases). Germline V gene lookup returns CDR1 SGHAT and CDR2 FQDESV (reference sequence). V was cut by 5 bases and J by 5 bases, with 10 bases left in between. The CDR3 covers 14 residues. This chain's CDR3 is CASSGEGDNSPLHF. The CDR3, as DNA: TGTGCCAGCAGCGGGGAGGGGGATAATTCACCCCTCCACTTT. The whole variable domain, filled in from reference TRBV11-1 and TRBJ1-6, reads EAEVAQSPRYKITEKSQAVAFWCDPISGHATLYWYRQILGQGPELLVQFQDESVVDDSQLPKDRFSAERLKGVDSTLKIQPAELGDSAMYLCASSGEGDNSPLHFGNGTRLTVT.

The chain carries TRBV29-1 and TRBJ2-2; no firm D call. The CDR3 spans 16 residues. The V gene's germline CDR1 is SQVTM and CDR2 ANQGSEA. Deletions cut 2 bases from V and 4 bases from J, with 17 bases between. The CDR3 sequence is CSVERGSVEGTGELFF. CDR3 nucleotide sequence: TGCAGCGTTGAACGTGGGTCGGTCGAAGGCACCGGGGAGCTGTTTTTT.

The V call is TRBV6-5, the J call TRBJ1-5; TRBD1 matches 9 bases. The CDR3 loop spans 15 amino acids. Trimming removed 6 bases from V and 2 bases from J; junction bases left unmatched: 5. The germline V gene encodes CDR1 MNHEY and CDR2 SVGAGI. CDR3 sequence: CASSRQGEGNQPQHF. The CDR3 DNA sequence: TGTGCCAGCAGCCGACAGGGGGAAGGCAATCAGCCCCAGCATTTT.

The gene calls are TRBV20-1 and TRBJ2-7; TRBD1 agrees at 7 bases. Germline V gene sequence: CDR1 DFQATT, CDR2 SNEGSKA (reference sequence). The CDR3 has 10 amino acids. CDR3 nucleotides: TGCAGAGAAAGGGGGCGCGAGCAGTACTTC. This sequence encodes CRERGREQYF.

The chain uses TRBV28 and TRBJ1-1, with no clear D. Germline CDR1 reads MDHEN; CDR2 reads SYDVKM. The CDR3 is made up of 14 amino acids. Trimming removed 2 bases from V and 4 bases from J, with 11 bases in between. The CDR3 sequence: CASSLGGDSTEAFF. DNA for the CDR3: TGTGCCAGCAGTTTAGGAGGTGATAGCACTGAAGCTTTCTTT.